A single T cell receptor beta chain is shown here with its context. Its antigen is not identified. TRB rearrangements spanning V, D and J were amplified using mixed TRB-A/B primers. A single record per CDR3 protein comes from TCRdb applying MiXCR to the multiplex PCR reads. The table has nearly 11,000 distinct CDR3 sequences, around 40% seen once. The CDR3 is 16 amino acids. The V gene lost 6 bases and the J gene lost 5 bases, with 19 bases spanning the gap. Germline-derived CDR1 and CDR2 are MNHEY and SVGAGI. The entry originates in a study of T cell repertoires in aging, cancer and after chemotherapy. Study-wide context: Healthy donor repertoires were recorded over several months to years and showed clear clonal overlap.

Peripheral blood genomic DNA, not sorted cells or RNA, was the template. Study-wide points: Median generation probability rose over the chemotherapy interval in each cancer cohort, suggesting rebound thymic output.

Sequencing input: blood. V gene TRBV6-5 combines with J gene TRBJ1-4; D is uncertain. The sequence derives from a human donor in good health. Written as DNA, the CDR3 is TGTGCCAGCAGCAAAACCCCCAGAGCCGGCAATGAAAAACTGTTTTTT. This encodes CASSKTPRAGNEKLFF.